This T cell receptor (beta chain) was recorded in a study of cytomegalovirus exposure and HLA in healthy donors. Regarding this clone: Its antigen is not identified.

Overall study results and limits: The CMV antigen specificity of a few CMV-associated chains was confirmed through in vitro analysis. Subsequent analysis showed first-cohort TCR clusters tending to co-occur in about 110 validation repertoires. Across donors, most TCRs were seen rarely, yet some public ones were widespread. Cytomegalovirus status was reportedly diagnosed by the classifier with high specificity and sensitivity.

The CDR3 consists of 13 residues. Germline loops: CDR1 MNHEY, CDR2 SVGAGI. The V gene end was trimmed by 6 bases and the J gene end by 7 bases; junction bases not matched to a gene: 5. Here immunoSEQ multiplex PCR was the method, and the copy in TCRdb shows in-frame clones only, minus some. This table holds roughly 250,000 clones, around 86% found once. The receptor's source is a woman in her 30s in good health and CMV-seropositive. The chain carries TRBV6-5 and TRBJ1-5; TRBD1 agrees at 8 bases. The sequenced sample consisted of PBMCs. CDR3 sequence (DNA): TGTGCCAGCAGAGTCTCAGGGGGCCAGCCCCAGCATTTT. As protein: CASRVSGGQPQHF.